What follows describes a single T cell receptor (beta chain). Its matching antigen is unknown. The protocol was immunoSEQ multiplex PCR, while the TCRdb copy is restricted to in-frame clones and leaves out a portion. The repertoire holds around 2,100,000 clones, with approximately 94% as singletons. The CDR3 has 14 amino acids. The germline V gene encodes CDR1 SGHTS and CDR2 YDEGEE. Trimming removed 1 base at V and 4 bases at J, with 11 bases between. The sample originates from a study of shared clonotypes between healthy human individuals. Across the study: There were three CD4 naive, three CD4 memory, two CD8 naive and one CD8 memory plates per donor. Overall study findings and caveats: Rarefaction revealed incomplete sorted-subset sequencing despite large depth.

Terminally differentiated effector memory CD45RA+ cells were excluded by CCR7 positive selection of CD45RO-negative cells. All donors qualified as healthy HIV-negative adults and had experienced no recent acute infections or vaccinations. The study drew all its donors from Caucasian adults living in Nashville, Tennessee. The chain carries TRBV5-8 and TRBJ2-5; D assignment may be TRBD1 or TRBD2 (5 bases each). This receptor was identified in a man between 18 and 29 years old in good health. Sequencing was done on a sample of naive CD8+ T cells sorted from blood. The CDR3 is CASSLYGAGETQYF. CDR3 coding DNA: TGTGCCAGCAGCTTGTACGGGGCCGGAGAGACCCAGTACTTC.